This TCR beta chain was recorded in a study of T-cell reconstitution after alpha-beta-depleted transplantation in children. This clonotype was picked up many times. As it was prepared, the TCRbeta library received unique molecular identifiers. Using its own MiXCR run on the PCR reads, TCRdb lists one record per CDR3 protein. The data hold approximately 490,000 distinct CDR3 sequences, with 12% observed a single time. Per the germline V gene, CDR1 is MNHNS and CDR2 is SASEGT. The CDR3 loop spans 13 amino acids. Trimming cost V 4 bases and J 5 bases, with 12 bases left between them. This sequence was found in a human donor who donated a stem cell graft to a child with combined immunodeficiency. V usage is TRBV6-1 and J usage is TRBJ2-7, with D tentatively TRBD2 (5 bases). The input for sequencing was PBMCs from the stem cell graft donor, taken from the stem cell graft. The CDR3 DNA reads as TGTGCCAGCAGTGTAGTGGGAGAAGACGAGCAGTACTTC. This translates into CASSVVGEDEQYF.